This T cell receptor (beta chain) was sequenced for a study of blood T cell repertoires in COVID-19. The overall study: There were acute and convalescent COVID-19 samples, and they came from the United States, Italy and Spain. From T cells, B-cell-depleted T cells, or PBMCs came the material, which was cDNA or gDNA.

Per the germline V gene, CDR1 is MNHEY and CDR2 is SVGAGI. Trimming cost V 6 bases and J 9 bases; bases outside gene matches: 7. The CDR3 runs 12 residues. Per the authors' pipeline: Nucleated cell number was recorded as an estimate derived from reference gene primer amplification. Here immunoSEQ multiplex PCR was the method, and the copy in TCRdb shows in-frame clones only, minus some. The DNA gave D and trimming, while V, J and clone size come from that table. The sample consists of about 130,000 clones, 87% of them appearing once. The V gene is TRBV6-5, the J gene TRBJ2-5, with 7 bases matching TRBD1. The specimen sequenced was peripheral blood. This receptor was identified in a man between 50 and 59 years old with active COVID-19. The CDR3 nucleotides read TGTGCCAGCAGCCCGACAGGGCCCTCCCAGTACTTC. Translation: CASSPTGPSQYF.